The 30 T cell receptor beta chains presented below share a single source sample, sequenced in a study of T cells in Graves' hyperthyroidism and ophthalmopathy. RNA transcripts provided the source from which TCR beta CDR3 regions were amplified. The HTBI set primed first-round TCR CDR3 RT-PCR. Each CDR3 protein is one row after TCRdb ran MiXCR on the multiplex PCR reads. The table lists 700,000 or so distinct CDR3 sequences, about 14% of them singletons. The sequencing input was blood. These receptors all come from a woman aged 45-59 years with Graves' ophthalmopathy.

This chain links TRBV20-1 with TRBJ2-1, with TRBD2 identical over 8 bases. Trimming cost V 3 bases and J 0 bases; bases outside gene matches: 7. CDR3 length: 16 residues. Germline CDR1 and CDR2: DFQATT and SNEGSKA (reference sequence). CDR3 protein: CSARGGAGVSYNEQFF. As DNA, the CDR3 is TGCAGTGCTAGGGGGGGAGCGGGGGTCTCCTACAATGAGCAGTTCTTC.

The CDR3 reads CASSQGLALETQYF. Written as DNA, the CDR3 is TGTGCCAGCAGTCAGGGACTAGCGTTGGAGACCCAGTACTTC. J is TRBJ2-5 and V is TRBV27, with TRBD2 identical over 10 bases. The CDR3 contains 14 residues. CDR1 MNHEY and CDR2 SMNVEV come from the germline V gene (reference sequence). Trimming at V came to 5 bases and at J to 5 bases, leaving 5 bases not matched to a gene.

This clonotype showed up many times. The CDR3 loop reads CSAAQLDLGTDTQYF. The CDR3 nucleotides read TGCAGTGCCGCGCAACTAGATTTGGGCACAGATACGCAGTATTTT. This chain uses TRBV20-1 with TRBJ2-3; tentative D call: TRBD2 (5 bases). V lost 6 bases, J lost 1 base, and 17 bases lay in between. The CDR3 has 15 residues. Looked up from germline, CDR1 is DFQATT and CDR2 is SNEGSKA (reference sequence).

Ten or more counts support this clonotype. This rearrangement joins TRBV3-1 to TRBJ2-1; 9 bases line up with TRBD1. The CDR3 has 15 amino acids. Germline assignment: CDR1 LGHDT and CDR2 YNNKEL (reference sequence). The V and J ends lost 5 bases and 4 bases, in that order; junction bases with no gene match: 6. The CDR3 loop reads CASSTQGATYNEQFF. The CDR3 DNA reads as TGTGCCAGCAGCACACAGGGGGCTACTTACAATGAGCAGTTCTTC.

This clonotype was seen a single time. The chain uses TRBV20-1 and TRBJ2-1, with 10 bases matching TRBD2. The germline CDR1 and CDR2 sequences are DFQATT and SNEGSKA (reference sequence). Trimming cost V 3 bases and J 5 bases; bases outside gene matches: 4. This CDR3 spans 14 amino acids. CDR3 nucleotides: TGCAGTGCTAGCAAGCGGGAGGGGGACAATGAGCAGTTCTTC. Translated: CSASKREGDNEQFF.

The rearrangement joins TRBV18 to TRBJ1-4, with 7 positions matching TRBD1. CDR1 KGHSH and CDR2 LQKENI come from the germline V gene. Trimming took 3 bases from V and 4 from J; bases not matched to a gene: 8. This CDR3 is 16 amino acids long. The DNA of the CDR3 is TGTGCCAGCTCACCCCCGGGGGGACAGTATAATGAAAAACTGTTTTTT. As protein: CASSPPGGQYNEKLFF. Supplemented by reference TRBV18 and TRBJ1-4, the full variable domain reads NAGVMQNPRHLVRRRGQEARLRCSPMKGHSHVYWYRQLPEEGLKFMVYLQKENIIDESGMPKERFSAEFPKEGPSILRIQQVVRGDSAAYFCASSPPGGQYNEKLFFGSGTQLSVL.

This clonotype has only a few counts. V gene TRBV11-3 combines with J gene TRBJ2-1, with 7 bases that match TRBD1. This CDR3 has 15 amino acids. Germline lookup yields CDR1 SGHNT and CDR2 YENEEA. J was trimmed by 2 bases and V by 5 bases; bases with no gene match: 6. As DNA, the CDR3 is TGTGCCAGCAGCCCGAAGGGGGCGGCCTACAATGAGCAGTTCTTC. Translating gives CASSPKGAAYNEQFF.

This clonotype has at least ten counts. The chain recombines TRBV5-1 with TRBJ2-2, with 7 bases that match TRBD2. The CDR3 has 15 amino acids. With 6 bases clipped from V and 0 bases from J, the junction kept 5 bases outside the gene matches. CDR1 is SGHRS and CDR2 is YFSETQ in the germline V gene. CDR3 loop: CASKGLAANTGELFF. The CDR3 nucleotides are TGCGCCAGCAAGGGCCTAGCGGCGAACACCGGGGAGCTGTTTTTT.

This clonotype showed up many times. V gene TRBV30 combines with J gene TRBJ1-1; weak D call: TRBD1 (5 bases). Trimming cost V 2 bases and J 4 bases, with 20 bases left between them. The CDR3 runs to 16 residues. Germline V lookup: CDR1 GTSNPN, CDR2 SVGIG (reference sequence). In nucleotides, the CDR3 is TGTGCCTGGAGTCCCCGTAGAGGCTGGGGGGGCACTGAAGCTTTCTTT. This sequence encodes CAWSPRRGWGGTEAFF. The variable domain in full, completed from reference TRBV30 and TRBJ1-1, reads SQTIHQWPATLVQPVGSPLSLECTVEGTSNPNLYWYRQAAGRGLQLLFYSVGIGQISSEVPQNLSASRPQDRQFILSSKKLLLSDSGFYLCAWSPRRGWGGTEAFFGQGTRLTVV.

This clonotype has at least ten counts. The chain recombines TRBV7-2 with TRBJ2-1; D remains unclear. The germline CDR1 and CDR2 sequences are SGHTA and FQGNSA. The CDR3 extends over 14 amino acids. With 6 bases removed from V and 6 bases from J, the gap between germline ends came to 15 bases. The CDR3: CASRATGSPNEQFF. Written as DNA, the CDR3 is TGTGCCAGCAGGGCGACCGGGTCCCCCAATGAGCAGTTCTTC.

This clonotype was seen many times. The chain has TRBV18 and TRBJ1-6; D is unclear. This CDR3 comprises 14 residues. Germline V gene lookup returns CDR1 KGHSH and CDR2 LQKENI. Trimming shortened V by 0 bases and J by 9 bases, and 9 bases separated the two germline ends. In DNA form, the CDR3 reads TGTGCCAGCTCACCACCGGATCTTGGTTCACCCCTCCACTTT. Encoded protein: CASSPPDLGSPLHF.

In its sample, this clonotype was seen many times. The chain has TRBV28 and TRBJ1-2; tentative D call: TRBD1 (6 bases). V was clipped by 6 bases and J by 5 bases, with 25 bases between them. There are 17 residues in the CDR3. Germline V gives CDR1 MDHEN, CDR2 SYDVKM. The chain's CDR3 is CASSTETLGGHKYGYTF. DNA for the CDR3: TGTGCCAGCAGCACCGAAACCCTAGGGGGTCATAAATATGGCTACACCTTC.

At least ten counts were recorded for this clonotype. V usage is TRBV20-1 and J usage is TRBJ2-1, with D possibly TRBD1 on 5 matching bases. The germline CDR1 and CDR2 sequences are DFQATT and SNEGSKA (reference sequence). This CDR3 has 14 residues. Trimming left V 2 bases short and J 5 bases short, with 13 bases between. CDR3 bases: TGCAGTGCTAGACGCACAGGAACCAACAATGAGCAGTTCTTC. Its protein is CSARRTGTNNEQFF.

This clonotype was detected many times. The V call is TRBV28, the J call TRBJ2-3; D unresolved. V gave up 2 bases and J gave up 0 bases, with 12 bases separating them. The CDR3 spans 16 residues. CDR1 and CDR2 from the germline V gene are MDHEN and SYDVKM. The CDR3 DNA reads as TGTGCCAGCAGTTTAGGGGTCGCGATGAGCACAGATACGCAGTATTTT. Protein product: CASSLGVAMSTDTQYF.

The J gene is TRBJ2-1, the V gene TRBV6-2 or TRBV6-3; 7 bases are shared with TRBD2. CDR3 size: 15 residues. V shed 7 bases, J shed 4 bases, and the junction held 10 bases outside the gene matches. CDR1 and CDR2 (germline): MNHEY, SVGEGT. The CDR3 spells CASTRWGGSYNEQFF. Here the CDR3 DNA reads TGTGCCAGCACCAGATGGGGGGGTAGTTACAATGAGCAGTTCTTC.

This clonotype has a count of ten or more. The CDR3 DNA follows: TGCAGTGCTAGAGAGAGGGGACTGGAGACCTATGGCTACACCTTC. It codes for CSARERGLETYGYTF. This chain links TRBV20-1 with TRBJ1-2, with D tentatively TRBD1 (5 bases). This CDR3 comprises 15 residues. Germline loops: CDR1 DFQATT, CDR2 SNEGSKA (reference sequence). Trimming stripped 0 bases from V and 4 bases from J, with 15 bases between.

The chain links TRBV10-2 to TRBJ1-2, with 7 nucleotides matching TRBD1. Germline trimming cut 6 bases from V and 7 bases from J; bases unmatched to any gene: 11. The CDR3 totals 14 residues. Looked up from germline, CDR1 is WSHSY and CDR2 is SAAADI. CDR3 sequence (DNA): TGCGCCAGCAGCACAGGGGTTTCAGCCTCTGGCTACACCTTC. It codes for CASSTGVSASGYTF.

The chain is built from TRBV19 and TRBJ2-5; D remains ambiguous. Trimming cost V 2 bases and J 2 bases, with 15 bases left between them. The CDR3 has 16 amino acids. Germline CDR1 reads LNHDA; CDR2 reads SQIVND (reference sequence). The CDR3 DNA reads TGTGCCAGTAGTATAAGTAGTGTGAGACCACAAGAGACCCAGTACTTC. This encodes CASSISSVRPQETQYF.

In its sample, this clonotype was seen many times. The rearrangement uses TRBV6-5 and TRBJ1-5; 11 bases align to TRBD1. Germline trimming cut 0 bases from V and 6 bases from J; bases unmatched to any gene: 7. Germline lookup yields CDR1 MNHEY and CDR2 SVGAGI. The CDR3 has 17 residues. The CDR3 region is CASSYSRGQGAGQPQHF. CDR3 DNA sequence: TGTGCCAGCAGTTACTCCAGAGGACAGGGGGCCGGTCAGCCCCAGCATTTT.

The chain uses TRBV27 and TRBJ2-1; D is ambiguous. Trimming left V 0 bases short and J 0 bases short, with 9 bases between. CDR1 MNHEY and CDR2 SMNVEV come from the germline V gene (reference sequence). This CDR3 has 16 amino acids. CDR3: CASSLSRQVSYNEQFF. CDR3 DNA: TGTGCCAGCAGTTTATCGCGGCAGGTCTCCTACAATGAGCAGTTCTTC.

The rearrangement joins TRBV15 to TRBJ2-7; D is possibly TRBD1 or TRBD2 (6 bases each). Trimming took off 2 bases at V and 3 bases at J, with 14 bases between the two ends. The CDR3 covers 15 residues. Germline values: CDR1 LNHNV, CDR2 YYDKDF (reference sequence). The CDR3 loop is CATSRSRGAGYEQYF. The CDR3 DNA reads TGTGCCACCAGCAGATCTAGGGGGGCCGGCTACGAGCAGTACTTC.

The rearrangement uses TRBV28 and TRBJ2-7; D is unclear. In germline, CDR1 is MDHEN, CDR2 SYDVKM. Trimming shortened V by 6 bases and J by 2 bases, and 14 bases separated the two germline ends. This CDR3 has 14 residues. CDR3 sequence reads: CASSSGPRTYEQYF. The CDR3 bases are TGTGCCAGCAGCTCCGGACCGAGAACCTACGAGCAGTACTTC.

In this sample, this clonotype turned up many times. This chain connects TRBV28 to TRBJ2-1; D may be TRBD2 (6 bases). Trimming cost V 4 bases and J 9 bases, with 10 bases left between them. The germline CDR1 and CDR2 sequences are MDHEN and SYDVKM. This CDR3 has 12 amino acids. CDR3 sequence reads: CASSSGDREQFF. The CDR3 region has the DNA TGTGCCAGCAGTTCGGGGGACCGTGAGCAGTTCTTC.

This clonotype came up many times. In nucleotides, the CDR3 is TGTGCCAGCAGCCTTCAGGCTAACACTGAAGCTTTCTTT. Translated, it gives CASSLQANTEAFF. This chain links TRBV7-2 with TRBJ1-1, with D unresolved. The CDR3 spans 13 residues. V lost 5 bases and J 2 bases, leaving 9 bases between the germline ends. The germline CDR1 and CDR2 sequences are SGHTA and FQGNSA.

The J gene is TRBJ2-1, the V gene TRBV20-1, with D unclear. The CDR3 sequence is 11 residues long. Trimming pared 5 bases from V and 3 bases from J, leaving 5 bases between. Germline CDR1 is DFQATT and CDR2 is SNEGSKA (reference sequence). The CDR3 sequence: CSAWSYNEQFF. The CDR3 coding sequence is TGCAGTGCTTGGAGCTACAATGAGCAGTTCTTC.

This clonotype came up a few times. This chain uses TRBV30 with TRBJ2-2; 8 nucleotides line up with TRBD2. The V gene end was trimmed by 3 bases and the J gene end by 4 bases; junction bases not matched to a gene: 13. This CDR3 is built from 17 residues. Germline loops: CDR1 GTSNPN, CDR2 SVGIG (reference sequence). CDR3 DNA sequence: TGTGCCTGGAGACAAGCGGGGGACACGCGGGGCACCGGGGAGCTGTTTTTT. Protein sequence: CAWRQAGDTRGTGELFF.

This clonotype was seen ten or more times. The chain has TRBV24-1 and TRBJ2-3; a weak D match, TRBD1 (6 bases). V lost 1 base to trimming and J lost 4 bases, with 14 bases between them. The CDR3 is 16 residues long. Germline loops: CDR1 KGHDR, CDR2 SFDVKD. Here the CDR3 reads CATSDFLGATSDTQYF. The CDR3 nucleotides are TGTGCCACCAGTGATTTTTTGGGGGCGACGTCAGATACGCAGTATTTT.

V is TRBV27 and J is TRBJ2-7; a possible D gene is TRBD1 (7 bases). Deletions cut 5 bases from V and 0 bases from J, with 14 bases between. The CDR3 totals 15 residues. Germline CDR1 is MNHEY and CDR2 is SMNVEV (reference sequence). CDR3 region: CASSTPGGSSYEQYF. The CDR3 nucleotides are TGTGCCAGCAGTACCCCAGGGGGGAGCTCCTACGAGCAGTACTTC.

J is TRBJ1-4 and V is TRBV20-1; 7 nucleotides match TRBD1. The CDR3 contains 13 residues. Germline CDR1 is DFQATT and CDR2 is SNEGSKA (reference sequence). J lost 8 bases, V lost 6 bases, and 9 bases had no gene match. The CDR3 loop reads CSAPRTGAEKLFF. Written as DNA, the CDR3 is TGCAGTGCCCCAAGGACAGGCGCGGAAAAACTGTTTTTT.

The rearrangement uses TRBV6-2 or TRBV6-3 and TRBJ2-5; possibly TRBD2 for D (6 bases). Trimming took 2 bases from V and 4 from J, leaving 11 bases between them. Looked up from germline, CDR1 is MNHEY and CDR2 is SVGEGT. The CDR3 runs 14 residues. The DNA for the CDR3 is TGTGCCAGCAGTTACGAGTCCGGGGGAGAGACCCAGTACTTC. Its protein product is CASSYESGGETQYF.